A single T cell receptor beta chain is shown here with its context. Amplification by 5'RACE using constant-segment primers produced TCR alpha and TCR beta cDNA libraries that carried sample barcodes and UMIs. TCRdb reanalysed the 5' RACE reads using MiXCR and keeps one entry per CDR3 protein. The sample holds 100,000 to 150,000 distinct CDR3 sequences, around a sixth seen once. The CDR3 contains 14 residues. V shed 4 bases and J 6 bases; nucleotides not matched to a gene: 9. Germline-derived CDR1 and CDR2 are LGHDT and YNNKEL (reference sequence). The source of the sample is a study of T-cell memory formation after mild COVID-19.

This receptor was obtained from an adult woman who had mild COVID-19 (a few samples of this study predate the infection). Cell type and time point are not known. The chain is built from TRBV3-1 and TRBJ2-7; 7 nucleotides agree with TRBD2. The sequencing sample was made of PBMCs or a T cell subset sorted from them (not recorded which). The CDR3 bases are TGTGCCAGCAGCCGCCTTACTAGCGAACGCGAGCAGTACTTC. It specifies CASSRLTSEREQYF.